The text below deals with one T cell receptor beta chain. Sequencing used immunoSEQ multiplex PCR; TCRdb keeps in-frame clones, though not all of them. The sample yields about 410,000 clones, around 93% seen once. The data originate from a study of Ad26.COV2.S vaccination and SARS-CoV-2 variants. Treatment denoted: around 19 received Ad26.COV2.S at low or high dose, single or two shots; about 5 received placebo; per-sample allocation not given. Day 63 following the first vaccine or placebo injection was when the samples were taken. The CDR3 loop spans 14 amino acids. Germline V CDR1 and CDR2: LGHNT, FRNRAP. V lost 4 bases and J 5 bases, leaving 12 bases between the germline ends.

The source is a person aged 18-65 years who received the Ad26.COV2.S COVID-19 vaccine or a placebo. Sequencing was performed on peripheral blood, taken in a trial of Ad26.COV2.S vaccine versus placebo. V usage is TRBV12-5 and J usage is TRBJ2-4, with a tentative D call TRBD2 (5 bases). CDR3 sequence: CASGSPEEENIQYF. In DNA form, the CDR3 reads TGTGCTAGTGGTTCGCCTGAGGAGGAAAACATTCAGTACTTC.